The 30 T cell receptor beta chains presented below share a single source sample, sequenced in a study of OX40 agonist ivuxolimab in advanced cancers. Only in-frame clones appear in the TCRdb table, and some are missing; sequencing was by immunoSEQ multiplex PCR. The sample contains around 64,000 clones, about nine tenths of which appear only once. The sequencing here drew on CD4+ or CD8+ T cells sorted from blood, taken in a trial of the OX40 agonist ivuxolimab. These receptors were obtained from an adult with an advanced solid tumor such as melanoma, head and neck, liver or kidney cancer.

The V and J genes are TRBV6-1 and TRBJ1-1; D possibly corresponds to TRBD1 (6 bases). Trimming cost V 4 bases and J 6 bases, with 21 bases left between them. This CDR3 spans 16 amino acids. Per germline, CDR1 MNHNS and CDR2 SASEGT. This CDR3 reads CASSASPGAGRAEAFF. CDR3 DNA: TGTGCCAGCAGTGCCTCCCCGGGGGCAGGTCGCGCTGAAGCTTTCTTT.

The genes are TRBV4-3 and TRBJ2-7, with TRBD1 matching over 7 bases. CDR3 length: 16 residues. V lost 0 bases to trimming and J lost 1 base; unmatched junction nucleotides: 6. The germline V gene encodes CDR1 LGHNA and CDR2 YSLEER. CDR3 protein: CASSQDGRQGSYEQYF. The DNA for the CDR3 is TGCGCCAGCAGCCAAGATGGGAGACAGGGTTCCTACGAGCAGTACTTC.

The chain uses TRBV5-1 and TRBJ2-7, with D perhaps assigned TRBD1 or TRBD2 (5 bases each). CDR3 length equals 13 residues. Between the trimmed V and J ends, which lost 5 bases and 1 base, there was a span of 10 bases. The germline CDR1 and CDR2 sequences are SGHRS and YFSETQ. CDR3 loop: CASREGMSYEQYF. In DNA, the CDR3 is TGCGCCAGCAGAGAGGGGATGTCCTACGAGCAGTACTTC.

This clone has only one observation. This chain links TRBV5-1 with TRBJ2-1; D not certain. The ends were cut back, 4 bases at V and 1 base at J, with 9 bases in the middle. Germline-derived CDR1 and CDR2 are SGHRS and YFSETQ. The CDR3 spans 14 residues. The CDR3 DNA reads TGCGCCAGCAGCCTATCCTCATCCTACAATGAGCAGTTCTTC. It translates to CASSLSSSYNEQFF.

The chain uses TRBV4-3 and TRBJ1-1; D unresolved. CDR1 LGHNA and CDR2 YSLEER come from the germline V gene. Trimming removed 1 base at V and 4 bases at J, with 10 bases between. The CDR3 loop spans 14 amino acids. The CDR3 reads CASSQVSGGTEAFF. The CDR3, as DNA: TGCGCCAGCAGCCAAGTTTCGGGTGGCACTGAAGCTTTCTTT.

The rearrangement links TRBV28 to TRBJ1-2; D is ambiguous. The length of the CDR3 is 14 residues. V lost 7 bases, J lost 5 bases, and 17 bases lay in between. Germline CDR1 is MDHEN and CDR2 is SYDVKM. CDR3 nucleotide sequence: TGTGCCAGCACCAACTCCGGGATATTATATGGCTACACCTTC. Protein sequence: CASTNSGILYGYTF.

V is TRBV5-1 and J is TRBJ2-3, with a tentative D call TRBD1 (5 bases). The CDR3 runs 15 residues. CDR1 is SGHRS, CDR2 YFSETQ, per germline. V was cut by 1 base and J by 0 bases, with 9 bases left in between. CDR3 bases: TGCGCCAGCAGCTTGACAGGTGGTAGCACAGATACGCAGTATTTT. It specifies CASSLTGGSTDTQYF.

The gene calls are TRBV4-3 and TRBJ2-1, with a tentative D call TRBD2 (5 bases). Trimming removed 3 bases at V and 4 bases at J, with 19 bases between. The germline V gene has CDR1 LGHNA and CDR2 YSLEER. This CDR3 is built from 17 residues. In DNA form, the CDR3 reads TGCGCCAGCAGCCATGAACCCGCCGAGGGAAAATACAATGAGCAGTTCTTC. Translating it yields CASSHEPAEGKYNEQFF.

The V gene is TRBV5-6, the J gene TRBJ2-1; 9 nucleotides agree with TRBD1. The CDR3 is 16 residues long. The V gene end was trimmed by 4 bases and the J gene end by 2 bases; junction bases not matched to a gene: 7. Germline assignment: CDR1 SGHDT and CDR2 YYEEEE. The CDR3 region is CASSPPGTGTYNEQFF. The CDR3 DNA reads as TGTGCCAGCAGCCCCCCCGGGACAGGGACCTACAATGAGCAGTTCTTC.

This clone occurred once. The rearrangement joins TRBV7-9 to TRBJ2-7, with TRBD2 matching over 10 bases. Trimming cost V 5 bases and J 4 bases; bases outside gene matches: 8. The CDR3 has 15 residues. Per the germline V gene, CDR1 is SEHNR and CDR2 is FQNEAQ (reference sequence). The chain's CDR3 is CASSGQLAGFYEQYF. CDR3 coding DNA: TGTGCCAGCAGCGGGCAACTAGCGGGGTTTTACGAGCAGTACTTC.

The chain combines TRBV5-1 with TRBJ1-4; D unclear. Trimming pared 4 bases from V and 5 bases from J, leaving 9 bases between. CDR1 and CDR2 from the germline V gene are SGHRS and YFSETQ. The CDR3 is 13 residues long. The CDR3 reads CASSPDANEKLFF. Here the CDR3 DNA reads TGCGCCAGCAGCCCGGACGCAAATGAAAAACTGTTTTTT.

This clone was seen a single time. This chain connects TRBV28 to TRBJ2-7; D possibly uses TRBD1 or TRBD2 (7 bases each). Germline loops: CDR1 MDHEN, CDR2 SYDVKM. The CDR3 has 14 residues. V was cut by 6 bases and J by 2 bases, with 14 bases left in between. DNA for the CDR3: TGTGCCAGCAGCTCAGGGGGGGAGGCCTACGAGCAGTACTTC. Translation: CASSSGGEAYEQYF.

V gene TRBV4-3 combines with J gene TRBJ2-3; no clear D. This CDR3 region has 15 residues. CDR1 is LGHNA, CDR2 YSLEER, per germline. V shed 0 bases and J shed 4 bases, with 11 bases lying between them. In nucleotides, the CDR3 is TGCGCCAGCAGCCAAGATAATATCGCAGCAGATACGCAGTATTTT. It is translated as CASSQDNIAADTQYF.

The CDR3 bases are TGTGCCAGTACGGGGGGGACCGGGGAGCTGTTTTTT. Protein product: CASTGGTGELFF. The chain combines TRBV19 with TRBJ2-2, with TRBD2 matching 8 bases. CDR3 length equals 12 residues. Trimming cost V 7 bases and J 5 bases; bases outside gene matches: 0. Germline V gene sequence: CDR1 LNHDA, CDR2 SQIVND (reference sequence).

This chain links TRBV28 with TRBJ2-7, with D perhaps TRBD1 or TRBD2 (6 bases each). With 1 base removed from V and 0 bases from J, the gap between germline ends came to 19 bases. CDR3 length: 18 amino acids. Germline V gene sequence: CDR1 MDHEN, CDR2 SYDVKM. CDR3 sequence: CASSLSAEGVGGSYEQYF. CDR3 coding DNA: TGTGCCAGCAGTTTATCTGCGGAGGGGGTAGGGGGCTCCTACGAGCAGTACTTC.

CDR3 DNA: TGCGCCAGCAGCCAAGAATCGGGACCGGGCAATGAGCAGTTCTTC. Its protein product is CASSQESGPGNEQFF. V is TRBV4-3 and J is TRBJ2-1; D tentatively fits TRBD1 or TRBD2 (5 bases each). The V and J ends lost 0 bases and 6 bases respectively, with 12 bases between them. The CDR3 consists of 15 residues. From germline, CDR1 is LGHNA and CDR2 YSLEER.

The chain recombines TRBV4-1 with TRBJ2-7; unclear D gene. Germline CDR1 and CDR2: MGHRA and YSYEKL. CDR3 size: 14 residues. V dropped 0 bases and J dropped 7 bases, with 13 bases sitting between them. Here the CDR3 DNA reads TGCGCCAGCAGCCAAGATCACCCAGGATGGGAGCAGTACTTC. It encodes CASSQDHPGWEQYF.

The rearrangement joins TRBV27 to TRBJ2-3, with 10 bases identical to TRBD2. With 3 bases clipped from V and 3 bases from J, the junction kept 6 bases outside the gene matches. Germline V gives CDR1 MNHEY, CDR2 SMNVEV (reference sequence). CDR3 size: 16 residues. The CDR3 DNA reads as TGTGCCAGCAGTTTGTTCGGGACTAGCGCAACAGATACGCAGTATTTT. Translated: CASSLFGTSATDTQYF.

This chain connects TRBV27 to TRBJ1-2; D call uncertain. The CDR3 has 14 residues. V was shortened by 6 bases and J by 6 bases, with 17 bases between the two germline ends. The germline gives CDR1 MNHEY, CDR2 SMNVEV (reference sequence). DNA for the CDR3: TGTGCCAGCAGCAAAACCGGTGGTTGGGATGGCTACACCTTC. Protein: CASSKTGGWDGYTF.

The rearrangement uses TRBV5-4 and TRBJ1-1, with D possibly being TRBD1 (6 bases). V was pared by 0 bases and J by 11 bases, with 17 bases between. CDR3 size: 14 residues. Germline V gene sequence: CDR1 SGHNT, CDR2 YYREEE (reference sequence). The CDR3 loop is CASSLGQEATGAFF. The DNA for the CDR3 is TGTGCCAGCAGCTTGGGACAGGAAGCCACCGGGGCTTTCTTT. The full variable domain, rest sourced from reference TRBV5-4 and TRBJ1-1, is ETGVTQSPTHLIKTRGQQVTLRCSSQSGHNTVSWYQQALGQGPQFIFQYYREEENGRGNFPPRFSGLQFPNYSSELNVNALELDDSALYLCASSLGQEATGAFFGQGTRLTVV.

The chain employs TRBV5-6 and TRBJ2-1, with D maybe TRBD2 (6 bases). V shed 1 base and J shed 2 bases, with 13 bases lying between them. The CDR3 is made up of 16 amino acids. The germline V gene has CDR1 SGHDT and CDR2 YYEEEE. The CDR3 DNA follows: TGTGCCAGCAGCTTGCTGACCGGGGGTCCCTACAATGAGCAGTTCTTC. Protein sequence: CASSLLTGGPYNEQFF.

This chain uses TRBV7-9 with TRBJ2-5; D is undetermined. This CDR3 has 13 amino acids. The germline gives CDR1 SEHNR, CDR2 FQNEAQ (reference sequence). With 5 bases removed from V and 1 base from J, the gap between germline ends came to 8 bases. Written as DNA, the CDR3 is TGTGCCAGCAGCGACCGGGCCCAAGAGACCCAGTACTTC. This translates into CASSDRAQETQYF.

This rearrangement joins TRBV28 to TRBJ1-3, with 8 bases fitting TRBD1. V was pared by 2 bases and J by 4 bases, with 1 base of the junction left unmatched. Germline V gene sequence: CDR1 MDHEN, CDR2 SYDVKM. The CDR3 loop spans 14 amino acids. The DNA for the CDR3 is TGTGCCAGCAGTTTACAGGGGGCAGGAAACACCATATATTTT. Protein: CASSLQGAGNTIYF.

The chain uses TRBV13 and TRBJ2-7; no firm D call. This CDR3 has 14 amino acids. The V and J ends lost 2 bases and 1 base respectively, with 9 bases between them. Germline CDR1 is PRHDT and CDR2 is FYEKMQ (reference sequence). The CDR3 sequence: CASSLRLTSYEQYF. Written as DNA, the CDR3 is TGTGCCAGCAGCTTAAGACTTACTTCCTACGAGCAGTACTTC. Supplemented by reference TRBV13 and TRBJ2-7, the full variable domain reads AAGVIQSPRHLIKEKRETATLKCYPIPRHDTVYWYQQGPGQDPQFLISFYEKMQSDKGSIPDRFSAQQFSDYHSELNMSSLELGDSALYFCASSLRLTSYEQYFGPGTRLTVT.

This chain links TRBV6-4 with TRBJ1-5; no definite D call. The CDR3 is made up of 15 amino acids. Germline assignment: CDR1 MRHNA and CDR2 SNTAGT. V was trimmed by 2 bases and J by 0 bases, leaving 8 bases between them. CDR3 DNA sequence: TGTGCCAGCAGTGACGGGCACGGTAGCAATCAGCCCCAGCATTTT. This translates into CASSDGHGSNQPQHF.

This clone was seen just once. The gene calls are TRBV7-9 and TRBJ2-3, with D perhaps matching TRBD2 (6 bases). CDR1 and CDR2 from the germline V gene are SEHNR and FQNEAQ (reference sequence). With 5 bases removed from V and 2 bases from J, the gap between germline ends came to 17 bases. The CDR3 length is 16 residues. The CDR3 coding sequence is TGTGCCAGCAGCACCTCCGGCGGGAAGGCCACAGATACGCAGTATTTT. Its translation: CASSTSGGKATDTQYF.

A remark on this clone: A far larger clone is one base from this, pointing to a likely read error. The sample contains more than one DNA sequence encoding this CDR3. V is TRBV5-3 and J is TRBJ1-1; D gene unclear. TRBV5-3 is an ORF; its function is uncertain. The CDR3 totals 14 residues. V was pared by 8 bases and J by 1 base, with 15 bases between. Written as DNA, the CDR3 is TGTGCCAGCAGCCAAGAATCGGGGAACACTGAAGCTTTCTTT. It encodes CASSQESGNTEAFF.

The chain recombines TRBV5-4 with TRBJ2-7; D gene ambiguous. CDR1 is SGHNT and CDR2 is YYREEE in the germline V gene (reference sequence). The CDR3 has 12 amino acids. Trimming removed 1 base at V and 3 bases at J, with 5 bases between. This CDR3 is CASSLWVYEQYF. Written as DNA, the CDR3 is TGTGCCAGCAGCTTGTGGGTCTACGAGCAGTACTTC.

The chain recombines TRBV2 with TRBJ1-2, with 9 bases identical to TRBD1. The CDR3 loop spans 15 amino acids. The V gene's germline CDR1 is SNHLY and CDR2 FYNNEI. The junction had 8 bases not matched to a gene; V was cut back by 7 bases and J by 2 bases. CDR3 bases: TGTGCCAGCACCGATGGGACAGGGCTCAACTATGGCTACACCTTC. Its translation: CASTDGTGLNYGYTF.

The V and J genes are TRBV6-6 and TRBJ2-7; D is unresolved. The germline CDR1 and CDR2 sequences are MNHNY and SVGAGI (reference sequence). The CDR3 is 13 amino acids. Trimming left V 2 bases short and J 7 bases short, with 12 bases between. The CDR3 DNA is TGTGCCAGCAGTTACCCGCCCCCCGAGGAGCAGTACTTC. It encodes CASSYPPPEEQYF.